This T cell receptor beta chain comes out of a study of long-term antiretroviral therapy in people with HIV. Assay version v3.0 of immunoSEQ was used, and it was run at survey level. The assay was immunoSEQ multiplex PCR, and TCRdb's table has in-frame clones only and misses some. Seen here are about 16,000 clones, roughly 94% observed once, and the top ten hold around 4.3%. Per the germline V gene, CDR1 is SGHNT and CDR2 is YYREEE (reference sequence). V lost 1 base, J lost 0 bases, and 6 bases lay in between. This CDR3 spans 14 amino acids. Overall study findings and caveats: Clones expanded before ART dominated the repertoire at all time points.

The sample holds one count of this clone. Its antigen is currently unknown. The specimen was unsorted PBMCs, collected roughly 6.2 years after starting antiretroviral therapy. The TCR was taken from a woman aged 45-65 years with HIV. V usage is TRBV5-4 and J usage is TRBJ2-3, with D uncertain. CDR3 coding DNA: TGTGCCAGCAGCTTGAGGGTCAGCACAGATACGCAGTATTTT. This translates into CASSLRVSTDTQYF.